These T cell receptor beta chains were read from a single sample in a study of beta chain features in type 1 diabetes. Some clones are missing from TCRdb's copy, which holds only in-frame ones; the method was immunoSEQ multiplex PCR. The data contain 230,000 or so clones, approximately 16% of them singletons. Sequencing input: naive CD4+ T cells from blood. Receptors originate from a man under 40 with type 1 diabetes. The CDR3 runs from the conserved cysteine through the conserved F or W. The order of the fields is clone size, V gene, CDR3 length, D gene, J gene, CDR3 DNA, CDR3 protein. D genes are given only for firm matches. The size entry is marked missing in some rows and otherwise reads once, few, many or a size class.

size: few
V: TRBV21-1
length: 12
D: NA
J: TRBJ1-2
DNA: TGTGCCAGCAGCAAAGCGCTAGGGGGCTACACCTTC
CDR3: CASSKALGGYTF

size: NA
V: TRBV7-7
length: 13
D: NA
J: TRBJ2-2
DNA: TGTGCTAGCAGCAACAGCCCGGCCGGGGAGCTGTTTTTT
CDR3: CASSNSPAGELFF

size: NA
V: TRBV14
length: 13
D: NA
J: TRBJ2-5
DNA: TGTGCCAGCAGCCACCCTATGGGAGAGACCCAGTACTTC
CDR3: CASSHPMGETQYF

size: few
V: TRBV5-1
length: 11
D: NA
J: TRBJ2-7
DNA: TGCGCCAGCACCTCATATGCCGAGCAGTACTTC
CDR3: CASTSYAEQYF

size: NA
V: TRBV7-2
length: 14
D: NA
J: TRBJ2-5
DNA: TGTGCCAGCACCCGAGCCGAGCCCCCCGAGACCCAGTACTTC
CDR3: CASTRAEPPETQYF

size: few
V: TRBV19
length: 15
D: NA
J: TRBJ2-5
DNA: TGTGCCAGTAGTATAACGGACGGGCGCAGAGAGACCCAGTACTTC
CDR3: CASSITDGRRETQYF

size: few
V: TRBV29-1
length: 13
D: TRBD1
J: TRBJ1-4
DNA: TGCAGCGTCTTCGGACAGGGTGGCGAAAAACTGTTTTTT
CDR3: CSVFGQGGEKLFF

size: few
V: TRBV4-1
length: 13
D: NA
J: TRBJ2-7
DNA: TGCGCCAGCAGCCAAGACCCGCTCTACGAGCAGTACTTC
CDR3: CASSQDPLYEQYF

size: few
V: TRBV30
length: 14
D: NA
J: TRBJ2-5
DNA: TGTGCCTGGATCGAACCGGGGAGGACAGAGACCCAGTACTTC
CDR3: CAWIEPGRTETQYF

size: few
V: TRBV7-9
length: 16
D: TRBD2
J: TRBJ2-3
DNA: TGTGCCAGCAGCCCCCCGAGTCTAGCGGCTGCAGATACGCAGTATTTT
CDR3: CASSPPSLAAADTQYF

size: few
V: TRBV10-3
length: 14
D: NA
J: TRBJ2-1
DNA: TGTGCCATCAGTGAGTGGGGGGCAGACAATGAGCAGTTCTTC
CDR3: CAISEWGADNEQFF

size: NA
V: TRBV2
length: 15
D: TRBD1
J: TRBJ2-5
DNA: TGTGCCAGCAAGGGGACAGGCGGATACACGGAGACCCAGTACTTC
CDR3: CASKGTGGYTETQYF

size: few
V: TRBV2
length: 12
D: NA
J: TRBJ2-5
DNA: TGTGCCAGCAGTGCAGGGGATGGGACCCAGTACTTC
CDR3: CASSAGDGTQYF

size: NA
V: TRBV20-1
length: 11
D: NA
J: TRBJ1-1
DNA: TGCAGTGCTCGAGCGAGCGCTGAAGCTTTCTTT
CDR3: CSARASAEAFF

size: few
V: TRBV12-5
length: 12
D: NA
J: TRBJ2-1
DNA: TGTGCTAGTGGTTTGGTGGTTTATGAGCAGTTCTTC
CDR3: CASGLVVYEQFF

size: NA
V: TRBV30
length: 14
D: NA
J: TRBJ1-1
DNA: TGTGCCTGGGGACTAGGTCTGGGTAGGCCTGAAGCTTTCTTT
CDR3: CAWGLGLGRPEAFF

size: few
V: TRBV10-3
length: 14
D: TRBD2
J: TRBJ2-1
DNA: TGTGCCATCACTGGGACTAGACCTGACAATGAGCAGTTCTTC
CDR3: CAITGTRPDNEQFF

size: few
V: TRBV4-3
length: 15
D: TRBD2
J: TRBJ2-7
DNA: TGCGCCAGCAGCCAAGCTAGCGGGAGCACCTACGAGCAGTACTTC
CDR3: CASSQASGSTYEQYF

size: NA
V: TRBV27
length: 15
D: NA
J: TRBJ2-1
DNA: TGTGCCAGCAGTTTATCAATGCGGGGAGGGGGTGAGCAGTTCTTC
CDR3: CASSLSMRGGGEQFF

size: few
V: TRBV4-2
length: 16
D: NA
J: TRBJ2-4
DNA: TGTGCCAGCAGCCAAGATGAGGAGAGGGCCAAAAACATTCAGTACTTC
CDR3: CASSQDEERAKNIQYF

size: NA
V: TRBV29-1
length: 15
D: TRBD1
J: TRBJ2-3
DNA: TGCAGCGTTGGCGGACAGGGGGTGATGCGAGATACGCAGTATTTT
CDR3: CSVGGQGVMRDTQYF

size: NA
V: TRBV2
length: 11
D: NA
J: TRBJ2-3
DNA: TGTGCCAGCAGGATCACAGATACGCAGTATTTT
CDR3: CASRITDTQYF

size: few
V: TRBV7-2
length: 13
D: NA
J: TRBJ2-1
DNA: TGTGCCAGCAGCTTTGCTAGGGAGTCTGAGCAGTTCTTC
CDR3: CASSFARESEQFF

size: few
V: TRBV13
length: 13
D: NA
J: TRBJ1-4
DNA: TGTGCCAGCAGCGGAACAGGTCGGGAAAAACTGTTTTTT
CDR3: CASSGTGREKLFF

size: few
V: TRBV7-2
length: 16
D: TRBD2
J: TRBJ2-1
DNA: TGTGCCAGCAGCACAACCCTCGGGGGGTATTCGGATGAGCAGTTCTTC
CDR3: CASSTTLGGYSDEQFF

size: NA
V: TRBV4-1
length: 14
D: NA
J: TRBJ2-3
DNA: TGCGCCAGCAGCCAAGATGGGGCGAAGGATACGCAGTATTTT
CDR3: CASSQDGAKDTQYF

size: few
V: TRBV27
length: 15
D: TRBD2
J: TRBJ2-1
DNA: TGTGCCAGCAGTCCCCGAGGACTAGCCGTTAATGAGCAGTTCTTC
CDR3: CASSPRGLAVNEQFF

size: few
V: TRBV9
length: 15
D: NA
J: TRBJ2-3
DNA: TGTGCCAGCAGCGTAGTAGAGCGATCCACAGATACGCAGTATTTT
CDR3: CASSVVERSTDTQYF

size: NA
V: TRBV30
length: 15
D: NA
J: TRBJ2-1
DNA: TGTGCCTGGGCCGGGACACTTGCCTCCTACAATGAGCAGTTCTTC
CDR3: CAWAGTLASYNEQFF

size: few
V: TRBV28
length: 15
D: TRBD1
J: TRBJ1-4
DNA: TGTGCCAGCATGGATCCCGGGACAGCTAATGAAAAACTGTTTTTT
CDR3: CASMDPGTANEKLFF

size: NA
V: TRBV4-1
length: 18
D: TRBD2
J: TRBJ2-1
DNA: TGCGCCAGCAGCCAAGTCTCACTAGCGGGAGGGTCTAGCAATGAGCAGTTCTTC
CDR3: CASSQVSLAGGSSNEQFF

size: NA
V: TRBV30
length: 13
D: NA
J: TRBJ2-4
DNA: TGTGCCTGGAGTGTCGGGGTTCGGAACATTCAGTACTTC
CDR3: CAWSVGVRNIQYF

size: NA
V: TRBV6-5
length: 14
D: TRBD1
J: TRBJ1-2
DNA: TGTGCCAGCAGTTACTCGAGGGACAGCTATGGCTACACCTTC
CDR3: CASSYSRDSYGYTF

size: few
V: TRBV29-1
length: 12
D: TRBD1
J: TRBJ2-1
DNA: TGCAGCGTTGAGGGACAGGGAAATGAGCAGTTCTTC
CDR3: CSVEGQGNEQFF

size: NA
V: TRBV14
length: 13
D: NA
J: TRBJ1-2
DNA: TGTGCCAGCAGCCCCTCAGACGACTATGGCTACACCTTC
CDR3: CASSPSDDYGYTF

size: NA
V: TRBV6-6
length: 14
D: NA
J: TRBJ2-7
DNA: TGTGCCAGCAGTTACGAGCGGATAGATGACGAGCAGTACTTC
CDR3: CASSYERIDDEQYF

size: NA
V: TRBV20-1
length: 11
D: NA
J: TRBJ2-7
DNA: TGCAGTGCCCTTGTCATGAGCGAGCAGTACTTC
CDR3: CSALVMSEQYF

size: few
V: TRBV9
length: 16
D: NA
J: TRBJ2-7
DNA: TGTGCCAGCAGCGTAGACCCCAGCGGGCGATCCTACGAGCAGTACTTC
CDR3: CASSVDPSGRSYEQYF

size: NA
V: TRBV10-3
length: 15
D: NA
J: TRBJ2-4
DNA: TGTGCCATCAGTGAGTCGGACCGGCGCGTAAACATTCAGTACTTC
CDR3: CAISESDRRVNIQYF

size: NA
V: TRBV7-9
length: 13
D: NA
J: TRBJ2-4
DNA: TGTGCCAGCAGCTTAACGGGGGAAAACATTCAGTACTTC
CDR3: CASSLTGENIQYF

size: NA
V: TRBV5-4
length: 14
D: TRBD2
J: TRBJ2-1
DNA: TGTGCCAGCAGACATGGACTAGCGGATAATGAGCAGTTCTTC
CDR3: CASRHGLADNEQFF

size: few
V: TRBV29-1
length: 13
D: TRBD1
J: TRBJ2-5
DNA: TGCAGCGTTAACAGGGGACGCCAAGAGACCCAGTACTTC
CDR3: CSVNRGRQETQYF